A selection of T cell receptor beta chains follows, all from one sample in a study of CD8 T cells in Susac syndrome. TCRdb reprocessed the immunoSEQ multiplex PCR reads with MiXCR, giving one entry per CDR3 protein. The sample holds 180,000 or so distinct CDR3 sequences, about 95% seen once. Sample: CD4+ T cells from PBMCs. These receptors were collected from a human donor with Susac syndrome. The CDR3 runs from the conserved cysteine through the conserved F or W. D genes are given only for firm matches. A row's size may be missing; if present it is once, few, many or a size class.

j_gene	v_gene	d_gene	abundance	CDR3aa
TRBJ2-5	TRBV4-1	NA	NA	CASSQTSFGQETQYF
TRBJ1-6	TRBV5-1	NA	few	CASSLGQDNSPLHF
TRBJ2-7	TRBV18	TRBD2	NA	CASSPAPGGYEQYF
TRBJ2-6	TRBV9	NA	NA	CASSSPWGDRVFGANVLTF
TRBJ2-7	TRBV6-2/TRBV6-3	TRBD1	NA	CASSGQGAGEQYF
TRBJ1-1	TRBV29-1	NA	once	CSGRLRLADTEAFF
TRBJ1-2	TRBV29-1	NA	NA	CSVERQDGYTF
TRBJ1-1	TRBV7-9	NA	NA	CASSSGMSTEAFF
TRBJ2-5	TRBV6-2/TRBV6-3	NA	NA	CASRTGGVQETQYF
TRBJ2-7	TRBV11-2	TRBD1	NA	CASSLRTGGTYEQYF
TRBJ1-2	TRBV28	NA	once	CASSFVSRGYTF
TRBJ2-5	TRBV7-9	TRBD2	NA	CASSPLAGLSQETQYF
TRBJ1-2	TRBV20-1	TRBD1	NA	CSALRQGAGYGYTF
TRBJ1-6	TRBV13	NA	NA	CASSPSWAAGDNSPLHF
TRBJ1-1	TRBV30	NA	once	CAWSVPPRPPFF
TRBJ2-7	TRBV4-1	NA	few	CASSQGPTGLGYEQYF
TRBJ2-4	TRBV29-1	TRBD1	once	CSVGKGASQYF
TRBJ2-1	TRBV6-2/TRBV6-3	NA	NA	CATRGGISYNEQFF
TRBJ2-5	TRBV28	NA	NA	CASSEDGRQETQYF
TRBJ2-1	TRBV29-1	NA	NA	CSVIPPTSSSYNEQFF
TRBJ2-3	TRBV2	NA	NA	CASSGTALSTDTQYF
TRBJ2-4	TRBV4-3	TRBD2	NA	CASSQEIEGGPTSKNIQYF
TRBJ1-6	TRBV30	NA	once	CAWSVAESSYNSPLHF
TRBJ1-2	TRBV6-5	TRBD1	NA	CASRRTGDAYGYTF
TRBJ2-3	TRBV2	TRBD1	NA	CASSGDRGGTDTQYF
TRBJ2-3	TRBV28	NA	NA	CASSLSRGVFNTQYF
TRBJ2-3	TRBV6-2/TRBV6-3	NA	NA	CASTGLTFTDTQYF
TRBJ2-1	TRBV30	NA	NA	CAWSVGGLVNEQFF
TRBJ1-1	TRBV7-2	NA	NA	CASSLRLAEAFF
TRBJ2-7	TRBV6-1	TRBD2	NA	CASSRHLSGNSYEQYF
TRBJ2-7	TRBV18	NA	NA	CASSENRVEQYF
TRBJ2-5	TRBV7-2	TRBD1	NA	CASSLEGTGGAKRETQYF
TRBJ2-3	TRBV20-1	NA	NA	CSASGAGDTQYF
TRBJ2-2	TRBV12-3/TRBV12-4	NA	NA	CASSLGGIGELFF
TRBJ2-7	TRBV7-6	NA	once	CASSSRRRGREQYF
TRBJ2-7	TRBV7-2	TRBD1	once	CASSLYWTGAYEQYF
TRBJ1-3	TRBV18	NA	NA	CASSPLGPPEGGTIYF
TRBJ1-4	TRBV6-1	TRBD1	NA	CASSDGTVVVGKLFF
TRBJ1-2	TRBV2	NA	NA	CASKGEVNYGYTF
TRBJ2-1	TRBV19	NA	NA	CASSIPGRGDNEQFF
TRBJ1-2	TRBV7-2	NA	NA	CASSLPGNQGRGGYTF
TRBJ1-1	TRBV7-3	NA	NA	CASSLGLDTEAFF
TRBJ2-1	TRBV11-2	NA	few	CASSLRTQRDEQFF
TRBJ2-2	TRBV7-2	NA	NA	CASSFVLSRAGELFF
TRBJ1-1	TRBV19	TRBD1	NA	CAIGTGPYTEAFF
TRBJ1-3	TRBV19	NA	NA	CASRSGGAHTIYF
TRBJ1-5	TRBV12-3/TRBV12-4	NA	NA	CASSLAAGGYSNQPQHF
TRBJ2-7	TRBV4-3	NA	NA	CASSQDKAPSYEQYF